This is a list of T cell receptor beta chains from one sample in a study of graft-versus-host responses after intestinal transplantation. Assay used: immunoSEQ multiplex PCR; TCRdb lists only in-frame clones, some missing. The table has fewer than 30,000 clones, 80% to 95% seen once; the top ten hold 0.53%. The specimen comprised PBMCs, sampled 18 days after transplant. The receptors shown here come from a human patient who received an intestinal transplant, so some T cells may come from the graft donor. CDR3s include the opening cysteine and the closing phenylalanine or tryptophan. Fields, in order: clone size, D gene, V gene, J gene, CDR3 protein, CDR3 DNA. A D gene is named only where the DNA matches it firmly. Rows give clone size only sometimes, using once, few, many, or a class for an expanded clone.

size: .; D: .; V: TRBV28; J: TRBJ1-5; CDR3: CASSSGGGSLEPQHF; DNA: TGTGCCAGCAGTTCCGGGGGGGGCTCCCTTGAACCCCAGCATTTT
size: few; D: .; V: TRBV7-9; J: TRBJ1-3; CDR3: CAGWLDSRNTIYF; DNA: TGTGCCGGATGGTTGGACAGTCGAAACACCATATATTTT
size: .; D: .; V: TRBV30; J: TRBJ2-5; CDR3: CAWSDWGRGEETQYF; DNA: TGTGCCTGGAGCGACTGGGGCAGGGGGGAAGAGACCCAGTACTTC
size: .; D: .; V: TRBV20-1; J: TRBJ2-5; CDR3: CSALGMETQYF; DNA: TGCAGTGCTCTAGGGATGGAGACCCAGTACTTC
size: .; D: TRBD1; V: TRBV12-5; J: TRBJ2-7; CDR3: CASGPGTGGGEQYF; DNA: TGTGCTAGTGGCCCCGGTACAGGGGGCGGGGAGCAGTACTTC
size: .; D: TRBD2; V: TRBV27; J: TRBJ2-7; CDR3: CASSLGTSGSYEQYF; DNA: TGTGCCAGCAGTTTAGGGACTAGCGGTTCCTACGAGCAGTACTTC
size: .; D: .; V: TRBV7-9; J: TRBJ2-3; CDR3: CASSQLATDTQYF; DNA: TGTGCCAGCAGCCAACTAGCTACAGATACGCAGTATTTT
size: .; D: TRBD2; V: TRBV4-1; J: TRBJ2-1; CDR3: CASSQGRGGFYNEQFF; DNA: TGCGCCAGCAGCCAAGGCCGGGGGGGGTTTTACAATGAGCAGTTCTTC
size: .; D: .; V: TRBV6-1; J: TRBJ2-7; CDR3: CASRLGRGSLYEQYF; DNA: TGTGCCAGCAGATTAGGTCGGGGAAGCCTCTACGAGCAGTACTTC
size: few; D: .; V: TRBV5-1; J: TRBJ1-1; CDR3: CASSLDGFTEAFF; DNA: TGCGCCAGCAGCTTGGATGGGTTCACTGAAGCTTTCTTT
size: .; D: TRBD2; V: TRBV7-9; J: TRBJ2-7; CDR3: CASSQSGGNSYEQYF; DNA: TGTGCCAGCAGCCAAAGCGGGGGAAACTCCTACGAGCAGTACTTC
size: .; D: .; V: TRBV6-1; J: TRBJ1-2; CDR3: CASSRPTDYGYTF; DNA: TGTGCCAGCAGTCGCCCGACAGACTATGGCTACACCTTC
size: .; D: .; V: TRBV7-9; J: TRBJ1-2; CDR3: CASSQDSTWSADTF; DNA: TGTGCCAGCAGCCAGGACTCAACCTGGTCCGCTGACACCTTC
size: .; D: TRBD2; V: TRBV2; J: TRBJ2-3; CDR3: CASSEKLAGGPSDTQYF; DNA: TGTGCCAGCAGTGAAAAACTAGCGGGGGGGCCGTCGGATACGCAGTATTTT
size: few; D: TRBD1; V: TRBV19; J: TRBJ2-7; CDR3: CASSMHPGQGAYEQYF; DNA: TGTGCCAGTAGTATGCATCCGGGACAGGGGGCCTACGAGCAGTACTTC
size: .; D: TRBD1; V: TRBV5-1; J: TRBJ2-2; CDR3: CASRYRDRGAGIGELFF; DNA: TGCGCCAGCAGATACCGGGACAGGGGCGCCGGAATCGGGGAGCTGTTTTTT
size: .; D: .; V: TRBV5-8; J: TRBJ2-5; CDR3: CAIQRRGPETQYF; DNA: TGTGCCATCCAAAGGAGGGGGCCGGAGACCCAGTACTTC
size: .; D: .; V: TRBV19; J: TRBJ2-3; CDR3: CASAPLTGGADTQYF; DNA: TGTGCCAGTGCCCCTTTAACGGGGGGCGCAGATACGCAGTATTTT
size: .; D: TRBD2; V: TRBV7-9; J: TRBJ2-1; CDR3: CATPGLADTYNEQFF; DNA: TGTGCCACACCGGGACTAGCGGATACCTACAATGAGCAGTTCTTC
size: .; D: TRBD1; V: TRBV11-2; J: TRBJ1-2; CDR3: CASSNSETGGFGYTF; DNA: TGTGCCAGCAGCAACTCCGAGACAGGGGGCTTTGGCTACACCTTC
size: .; D: TRBD1; V: TRBV6-5; J: TRBJ2-7; CDR3: CASSGDRVYEQYF; DNA: TGTGCCAGCAGTGGCGACAGGGTCTACGAGCAGTACTTC
size: .; D: .; V: TRBV7-8; J: TRBJ2-6; CDR3: CASSVVTYPQSRANVLTF; DNA: TGTGCCAGCAGCGTAGTAACTTACCCACAAAGTCGGGCCAACGTCCTGACTTTC
size: few; D: TRBD2; V: TRBV7-9; J: TRBJ2-7; CDR3: CASRGDYSYEQYF; DNA: TGTGCCAGCAGGGGGGACTACTCCTACGAGCAGTACTTC
size: .; D: .; V: TRBV11-2; J: TRBJ2-1; CDR3: CASSLVFAGSYNEQFF; DNA: TGTGCCAGCAGCTTAGTCTTTGCGGGTAGCTACAATGAGCAGTTCTTC
size: .; D: .; V: TRBV7-9; J: TRBJ1-2; CDR3: CASSEGRNSNYGYTF; DNA: TGTGCCAGCAGCGAGGGACGGAACTCTAACTATGGCTACACCTTC
size: .; D: .; V: TRBV2; J: TRBJ1-5; CDR3: CASSEGGYYQPQHF; DNA: TGTGCCAGCAGTGAAGGCGGATACTATCAGCCCCAGCATTTT
size: .; D: .; V: TRBV30; J: TRBJ1-4; CDR3: CAWRDGEKLFF; DNA: TGTGCCTGGAGGGACGGTGAAAAACTGTTTTTT
size: .; D: .; V: TRBV4-1; J: TRBJ1-3; CDR3: CASSQVSPGNTIYF; DNA: TGCGCCAGCAGCCAAGTCAGCCCTGGAAACACCATATATTTT
size: .; D: .; V: TRBV29-1; J: TRBJ1-2; CDR3: CSVGGRTANYGYTF; DNA: TGCAGCGTAGGGGGACGAACAGCTAACTATGGCTACACCTTC
size: .; D: .; V: TRBV7-8; J: TRBJ1-3; CDR3: CASSLGQGLGSSGNTIYF; DNA: TGTGCCAGCAGCTTAGGGCAGGGGCTTGGGTCCTCTGGAAACACCATATATTTT
size: .; D: TRBD1; V: TRBV6-6; J: TRBJ1-5; CDR3: CASSPRGQGGIQPQHF; DNA: TGTGCCAGCAGTCCCCGAGGACAGGGAGGGATTCAGCCCCAGCATTTT
size: .; D: .; V: TRBV28; J: TRBJ2-5; CDR3: CASSRAETQYF; DNA: TGTGCCAGCTCGAGGGCAGAGACCCAGTACTTC
size: once; D: .; V: TRBV6-5; J: TRBJ2-5; CDR3: CASSYFQDSQETQYF; DNA: TGTGCCAGCAGTTACTTCCAGGACAGCCAAGAGACCCAGTACTTC
size: .; D: .; V: TRBV7-9; J: TRBJ2-7; CDR3: CASTSPGRYEQYF; DNA: TGTGCCAGCACCTCCCCAGGGAGGTACGAGCAGTACTTC
size: .; D: .; V: TRBV5-1; J: TRBJ2-2; CDR3: CASSTSRDGFGELFF; DNA: TGCGCCAGCAGCACATCCCGGGATGGGTTCGGGGAGCTGTTTTTT
size: .; D: .; V: TRBV5-4; J: TRBJ2-5; CDR3: CASRSVGASDGAQYF; DNA: TGTGCCAGCAGATCGGTGGGGGCCTCGGATGGGGCCCAGTACTTC
size: .; D: .; V: TRBV21-1; J: TRBJ1-5; CDR3: CASTLMGQGAKLSNQPQHF; DNA: TGTGCCAGCACCCTGATGGGACAGGGGGCAAAGCTGAGCAATCAGCCCCAGCATTTT
size: .; D: .; V: TRBV9; J: TRBJ2-1; CDR3: CASSGGDEQFF; DNA: TGTGCCAGCAGCGGGGGCGATGAGCAGTTCTTC
size: .; D: .; V: TRBV6-1; J: TRBJ2-5; CDR3: CASSDMGRETQYF; DNA: TGTGCCAGCAGTGATATGGGCAGAGAGACCCAGTACTTC
size: .; D: .; V: TRBV11-2; J: TRBJ1-1; CDR3: CASSFFSENTEAFF; DNA: TGTGCCAGCAGCTTTTTTTCAGAGAACACTGAAGCTTTCTTT
size: .; D: .; V: TRBV6-1; J: TRBJ1-5; CDR3: CASSPATHQPQHF; DNA: TGTGCCAGCAGCCCTGCCACCCATCAGCCCCAGCATTTT
size: .; D: .; V: TRBV7-8; J: TRBJ2-5; CDR3: CASSLEGWDQYF; DNA: TGTGCCAGCAGCTTAGAGGGCTGGGACCAGTACTTC
size: .; D: TRBD2; V: TRBV19; J: TRBJ2-2; CDR3: CASSRGGGPLTGELFF; DNA: TGTGCCAGTAGCCGGGGCGGGGGACCTCTCACCGGGGAGCTGTTTTTT
size: .; D: .; V: TRBV4-2; J: TRBJ2-7; CDR3: CASSAPGPSSYEQYF; DNA: TGTGCCAGCAGCGCCCCGGGACCGAGCTCCTACGAGCAGTACTTC
size: .; D: TRBD1; V: TRBV5-1; J: TRBJ2-3; CDR3: CASGGQGPSDTQYF; DNA: TGCGCCAGCGGGGGACAGGGGCCCTCAGATACGCAGTATTTT
size: .; D: .; V: TRBV9; J: TRBJ1-2; CDR3: CASSVGTDYGYTF; DNA: TGTGCCAGCAGCGTCGGGACTGACTATGGCTACACCTTC